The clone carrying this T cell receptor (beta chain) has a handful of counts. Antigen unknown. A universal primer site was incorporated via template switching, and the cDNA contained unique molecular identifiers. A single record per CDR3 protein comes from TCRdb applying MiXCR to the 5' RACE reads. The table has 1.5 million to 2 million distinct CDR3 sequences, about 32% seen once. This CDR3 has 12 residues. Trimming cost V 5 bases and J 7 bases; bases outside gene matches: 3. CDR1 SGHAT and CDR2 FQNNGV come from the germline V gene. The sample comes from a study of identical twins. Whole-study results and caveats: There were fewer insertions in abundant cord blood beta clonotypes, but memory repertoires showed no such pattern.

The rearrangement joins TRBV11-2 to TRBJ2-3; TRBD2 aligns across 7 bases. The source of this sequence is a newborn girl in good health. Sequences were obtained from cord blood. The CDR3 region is CASSALANTQYF. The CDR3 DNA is TGTGCCAGCAGCGCACTAGCGAATACGCAGTATTTT. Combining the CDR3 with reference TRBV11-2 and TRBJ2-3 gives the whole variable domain EAGVAQSPRYKIIEKRQSVAFWCNPISGHATLYWYQQILGQGPKLLIQFQNNGVVDDSQLPKDRFSAERLKGVDSTLKIQPAKLEDSAVYLCASSALANTQYFGPGTRLTVL.